Described below is a single TCR beta chain sequence and its context. Synthetic templates analogous to TCR were spiked into all PCRs individually. Profiled with immunoSEQ multiplex PCR; TCRdb holds only in-frame clones, not every one. Found here are roughly 45,000 clones, approximately 90% of them singletons; the top ten hold 13% to 15%. This sample stems from a study of PD-L1 blockade in urothelial cancer. Turning to the study itself: Patients, treated from 2014 onward, received atezolizumab 1,200 mg intravenously every 3 weeks.

The CDR3 is 15 amino acids. CDR1 and CDR2 (germline): SEHNR, FQNEAQ (reference sequence). The ends were cut back, 1 base at V and 4 bases at J, with 14 bases in the middle. The sequences come from PBMCs, collected around atezolizumab (anti-PD-L1) treatment. This chain joins TRBV7-9 and TRBJ2-7, with a possible D match to TRBD1 (5 bases). This receptor was identified in a woman aged 55-75 years with urothelial cancer. The CDR3 loop is CASSLVSGRVYEQYF. In nucleotides, the CDR3 is TGTGCCAGCAGCTTAGTTTCTGGCAGGGTTTACGAGCAGTACTTC.